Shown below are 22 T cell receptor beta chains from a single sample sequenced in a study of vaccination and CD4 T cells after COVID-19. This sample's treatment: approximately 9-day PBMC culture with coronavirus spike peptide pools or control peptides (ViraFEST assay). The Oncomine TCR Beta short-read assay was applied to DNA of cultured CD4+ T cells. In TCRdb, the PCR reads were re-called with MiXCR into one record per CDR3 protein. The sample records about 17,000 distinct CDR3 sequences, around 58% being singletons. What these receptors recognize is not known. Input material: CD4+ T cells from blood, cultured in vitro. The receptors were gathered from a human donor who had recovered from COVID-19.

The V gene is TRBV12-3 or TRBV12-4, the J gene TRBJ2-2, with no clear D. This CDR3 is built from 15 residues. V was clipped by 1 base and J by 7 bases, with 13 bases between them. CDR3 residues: CASSLDRSALGELFF. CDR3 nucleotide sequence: TGTGCCAGCAGTTTAGATCGGTCGGCTCTCGGGGAGCTGTTTTTT.

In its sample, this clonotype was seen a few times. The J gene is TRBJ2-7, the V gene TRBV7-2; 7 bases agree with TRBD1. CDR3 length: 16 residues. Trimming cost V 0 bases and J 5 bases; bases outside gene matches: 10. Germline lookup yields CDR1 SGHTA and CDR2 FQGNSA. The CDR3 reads CASSLASVRGNNEQYF. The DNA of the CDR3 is TGTGCCAGCAGCTTAGCTTCGGTCAGGGGGAACAACGAGCAGTACTTC.

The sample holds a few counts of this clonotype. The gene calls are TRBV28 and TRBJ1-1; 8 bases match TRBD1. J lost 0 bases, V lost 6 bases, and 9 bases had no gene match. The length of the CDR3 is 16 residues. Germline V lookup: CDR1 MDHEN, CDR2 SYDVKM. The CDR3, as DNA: TGTGCCAGCAGACGCACCGGACAGGGAATGAACACTGAAGCTTTCTTT. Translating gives CASRRTGQGMNTEAFF.

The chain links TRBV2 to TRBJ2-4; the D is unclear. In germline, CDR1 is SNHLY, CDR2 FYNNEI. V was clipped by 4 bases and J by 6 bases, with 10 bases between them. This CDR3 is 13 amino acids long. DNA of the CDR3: TGTGCCAGCAGTGGGGATACACTAAACATTCAGTACTTC. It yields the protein CASSGDTLNIQYF.

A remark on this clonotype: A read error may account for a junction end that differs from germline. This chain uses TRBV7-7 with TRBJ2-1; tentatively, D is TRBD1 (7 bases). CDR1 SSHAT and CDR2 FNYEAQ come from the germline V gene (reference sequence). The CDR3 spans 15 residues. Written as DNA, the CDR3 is TGTGCTAGCAGCTTAGGAGGGGGCCCCTACAATGAGCAGTTCTTC. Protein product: CASSLGGGPYNEQFF.

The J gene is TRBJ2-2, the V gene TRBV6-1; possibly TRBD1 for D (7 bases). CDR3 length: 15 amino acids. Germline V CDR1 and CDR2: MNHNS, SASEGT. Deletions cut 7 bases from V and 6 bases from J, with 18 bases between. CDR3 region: CASTKTPGGSGELFF. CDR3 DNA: TGTGCCAGCACCAAAACCCCAGGGGGGTCCGGGGAGCTGTTTTTT.

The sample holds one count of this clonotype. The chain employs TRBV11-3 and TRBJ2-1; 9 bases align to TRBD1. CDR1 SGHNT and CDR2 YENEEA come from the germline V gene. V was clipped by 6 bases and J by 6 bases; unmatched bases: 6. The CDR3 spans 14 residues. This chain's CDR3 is CASSEQGAPNEQFF. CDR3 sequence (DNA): TGTGCCAGCAGTGAACAGGGGGCGCCCAATGAGCAGTTCTTC.

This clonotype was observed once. This chain's CDR3 is CARLDYGYTF. The DNA of the CDR3 is TGTGCCAGACTGGACTATGGCTACACCTTC. The V and J genes are TRBV7-2 and TRBJ1-2; D is ambiguous. This CDR3 spans 10 amino acids. Germline V gene lookup returns CDR1 SGHTA and CDR2 FQGNSA. Trimming stripped 9 bases from V and 3 bases from J, with 5 bases between.

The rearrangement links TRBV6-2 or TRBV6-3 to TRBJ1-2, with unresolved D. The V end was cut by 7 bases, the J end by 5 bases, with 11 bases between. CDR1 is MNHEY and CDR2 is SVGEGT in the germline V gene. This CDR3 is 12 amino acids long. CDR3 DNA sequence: TGTGCCAGCACGGGCCGAACATATGGCTACACCTTC. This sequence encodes CASTGRTYGYTF.

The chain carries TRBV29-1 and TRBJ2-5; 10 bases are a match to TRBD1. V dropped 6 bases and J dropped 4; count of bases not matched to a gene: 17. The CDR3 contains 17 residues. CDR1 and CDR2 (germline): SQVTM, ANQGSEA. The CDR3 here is CSVAAPRWDRGGETQYF. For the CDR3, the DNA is TGCAGCGTCGCCGCCCCCCGGTGGGACAGGGGTGGAGAGACCCAGTACTTC.

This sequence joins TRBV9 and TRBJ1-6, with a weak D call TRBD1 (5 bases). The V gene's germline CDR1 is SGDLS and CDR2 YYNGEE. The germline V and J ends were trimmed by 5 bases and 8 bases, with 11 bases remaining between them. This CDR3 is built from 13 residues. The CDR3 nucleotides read TGTGCCAGCAGTCAGGGCGCGGATTCACCCCTCCACTTT. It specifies CASSQGADSPLHF.

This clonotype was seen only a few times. The CDR3 DNA sequence: TGCAGTGCTCCTCTCGGACAGGGATCGACTGAAGCTTTCTTT. Protein: CSAPLGQGSTEAFF. The gene calls are TRBV20-1 and TRBJ1-1; TRBD1 matches at 8 bases. CDR3 length: 14 residues. Germline V gene data show CDR1 as DFQATT and CDR2 as SNEGSKA (reference sequence). V shed 5 bases, J shed 5 bases, and the junction held 10 bases outside the gene matches.

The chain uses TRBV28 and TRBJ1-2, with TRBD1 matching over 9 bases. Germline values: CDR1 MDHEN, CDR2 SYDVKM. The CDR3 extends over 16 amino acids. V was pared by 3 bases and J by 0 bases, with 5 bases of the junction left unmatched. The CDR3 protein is CASSLWDRAANYGYTF. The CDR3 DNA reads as TGTGCCAGCAGTTTGTGGGACAGGGCAGCTAACTATGGCTACACCTTC.

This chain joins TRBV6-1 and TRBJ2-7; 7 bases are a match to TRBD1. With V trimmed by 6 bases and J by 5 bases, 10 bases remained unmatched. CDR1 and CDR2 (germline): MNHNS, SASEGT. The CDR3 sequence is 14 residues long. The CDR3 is CASRVGQARDEQYF. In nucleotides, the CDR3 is TGTGCCAGCAGGGTCGGACAGGCGCGGGACGAGCAGTACTTC.

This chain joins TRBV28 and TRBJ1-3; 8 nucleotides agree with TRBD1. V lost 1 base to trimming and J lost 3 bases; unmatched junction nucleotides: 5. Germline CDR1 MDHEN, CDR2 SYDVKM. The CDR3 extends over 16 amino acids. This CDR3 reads CASSLSSTGVGNTIYF. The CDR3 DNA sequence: TGTGCCAGCAGTTTATCTTCGACAGGGGTTGGAAACACCATATATTTT.

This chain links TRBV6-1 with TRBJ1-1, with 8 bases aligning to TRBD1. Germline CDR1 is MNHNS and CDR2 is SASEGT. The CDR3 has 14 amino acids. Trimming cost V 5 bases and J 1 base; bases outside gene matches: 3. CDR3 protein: CASSRQGPNTEAFF. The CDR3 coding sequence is TGTGCCAGCAGTCGACAGGGGCCGAACACTGAAGCTTTCTTT.

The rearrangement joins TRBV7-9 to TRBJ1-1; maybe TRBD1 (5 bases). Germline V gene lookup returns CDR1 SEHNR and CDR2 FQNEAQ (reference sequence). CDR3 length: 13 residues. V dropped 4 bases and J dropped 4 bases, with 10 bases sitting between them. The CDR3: CASSSDSGTEAFF. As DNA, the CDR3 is TGTGCCAGCAGCTCAGACAGTGGCACTGAAGCTTTCTTT.

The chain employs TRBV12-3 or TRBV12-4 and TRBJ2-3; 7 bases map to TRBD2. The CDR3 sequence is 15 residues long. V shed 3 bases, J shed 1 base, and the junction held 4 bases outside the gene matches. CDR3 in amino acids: CASSFWGRGTDTQYF. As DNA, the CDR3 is TGTGCCAGCAGTTTTTGGGGGAGGGGCACAGATACGCAGTATTTT.

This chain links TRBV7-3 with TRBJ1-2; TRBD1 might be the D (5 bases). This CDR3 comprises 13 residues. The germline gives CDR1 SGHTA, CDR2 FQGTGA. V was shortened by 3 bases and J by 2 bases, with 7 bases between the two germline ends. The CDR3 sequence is CASSLGVNYGYTF. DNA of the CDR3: TGTGCCAGCAGCTTGGGGGTAAACTATGGCTACACCTTC.

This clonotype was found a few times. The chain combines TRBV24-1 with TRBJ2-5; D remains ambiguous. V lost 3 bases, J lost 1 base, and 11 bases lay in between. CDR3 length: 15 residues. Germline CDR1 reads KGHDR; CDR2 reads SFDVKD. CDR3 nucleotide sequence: TGTGCCACCAGTGATCACCCGCAGGCCCAAGAGACCCAGTACTTC. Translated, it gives CATSDHPQAQETQYF.

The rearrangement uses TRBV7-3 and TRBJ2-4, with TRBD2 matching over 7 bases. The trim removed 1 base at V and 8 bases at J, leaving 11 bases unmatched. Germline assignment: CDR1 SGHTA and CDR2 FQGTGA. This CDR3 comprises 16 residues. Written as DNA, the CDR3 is TGTGCCAGCAGCTTAAACAGCGGGAAAAACTGGGACATTCAGTACTTC. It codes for CASSLNSGKNWDIQYF.

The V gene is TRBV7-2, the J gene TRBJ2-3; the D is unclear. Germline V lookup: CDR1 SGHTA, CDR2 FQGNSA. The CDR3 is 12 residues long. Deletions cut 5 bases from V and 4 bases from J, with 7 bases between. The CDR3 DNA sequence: TGTGCCAGCAGCGGCTTCCCAGATACGCAGTATTTT. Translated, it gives CASSGFPDTQYF.